This T cell receptor beta chain was recorded in a study of response to subunit inactivated influenza vaccine. This CDR3 region has 13 residues. V lost 5 bases, J lost 0 bases, and 8 bases lay in between. Germline-derived CDR1 and CDR2 are SEHNR and FQNEAQ (reference sequence). MiXCR, applied by TCRdb to the RT-PCR reads, yields one record per CDR3 protein. The sample comprises approximately 250,000 distinct CDR3 sequences, less than 15% of which are singletons, and approximately 7.8% rests with the top ten. Many counts were recorded for this clonotype. The specimen was non-naive T cells sorted from PBMCs, collected roughly 2 weeks before vaccination. The TCR was taken from a man between 50 and 59 years old who received an inactivated influenza vaccine. This chain joins TRBV7-9 and TRBJ2-7, with TRBD2 as a possible D gene (5 bases). CDR3 protein: CASSPRASYEQYF. Here the CDR3 DNA reads TGTGCCAGCAGCCCGCGGGCCTCCTACGAGCAGTACTTC.